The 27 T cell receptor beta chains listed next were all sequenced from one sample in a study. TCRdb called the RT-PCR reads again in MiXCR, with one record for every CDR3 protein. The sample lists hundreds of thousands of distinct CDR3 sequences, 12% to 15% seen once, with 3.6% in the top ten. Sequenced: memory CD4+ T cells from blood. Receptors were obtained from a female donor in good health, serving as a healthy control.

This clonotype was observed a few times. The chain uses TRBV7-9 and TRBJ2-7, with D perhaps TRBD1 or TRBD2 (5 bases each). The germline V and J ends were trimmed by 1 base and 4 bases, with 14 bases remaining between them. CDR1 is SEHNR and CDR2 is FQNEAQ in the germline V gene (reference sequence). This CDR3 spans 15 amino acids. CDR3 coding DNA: TGTGCCAGCAGCTTAGGCCCGCAGGGCGGGTACGAGCAGTACTTC. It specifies CASSLGPQGGYEQYF.

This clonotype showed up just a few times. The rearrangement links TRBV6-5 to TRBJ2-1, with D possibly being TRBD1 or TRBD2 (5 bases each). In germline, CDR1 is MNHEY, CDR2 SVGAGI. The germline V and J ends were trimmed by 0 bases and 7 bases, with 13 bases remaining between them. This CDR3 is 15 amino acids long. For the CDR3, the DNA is TGTGCCAGCAGTTACTCGAGGGCTGGGGGTAATGAGCAGTTCTTC. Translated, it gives CASSYSRAGGNEQFF.

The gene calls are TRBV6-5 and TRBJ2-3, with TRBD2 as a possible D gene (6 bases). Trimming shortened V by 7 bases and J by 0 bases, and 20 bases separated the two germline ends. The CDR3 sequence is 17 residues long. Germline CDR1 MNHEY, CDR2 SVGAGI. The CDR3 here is CASNRVWGDGSTDTQYF. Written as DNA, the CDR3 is TGTGCCAGCAATCGGGTATGGGGGGACGGTAGCACAGATACGCAGTATTTT.

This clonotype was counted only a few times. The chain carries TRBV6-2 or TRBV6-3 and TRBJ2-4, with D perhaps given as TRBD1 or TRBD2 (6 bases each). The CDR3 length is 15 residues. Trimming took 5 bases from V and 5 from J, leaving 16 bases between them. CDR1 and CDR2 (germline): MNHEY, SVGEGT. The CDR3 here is CASSRAGRGENIQYF. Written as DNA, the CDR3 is TGTGCCAGCAGTCGCGCCGGAAGGGGGGAAAACATTCAGTACTTC.

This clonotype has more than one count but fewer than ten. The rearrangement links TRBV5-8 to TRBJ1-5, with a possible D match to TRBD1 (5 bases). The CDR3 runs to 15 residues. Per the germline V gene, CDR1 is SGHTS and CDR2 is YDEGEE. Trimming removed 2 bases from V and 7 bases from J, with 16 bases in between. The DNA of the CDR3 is TGTGCCAGCAGCTTAGCAATCAGGGATTTGCAGCCCCAGCATTTT. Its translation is CASSLAIRDLQPQHF.

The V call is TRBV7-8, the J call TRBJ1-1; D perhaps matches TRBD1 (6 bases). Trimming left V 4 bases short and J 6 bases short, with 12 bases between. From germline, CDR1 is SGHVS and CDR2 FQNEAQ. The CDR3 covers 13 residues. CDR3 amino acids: CASSYTGRSEAFF. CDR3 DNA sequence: TGTGCCAGCAGCTACACAGGGAGGTCTGAAGCTTTCTTT.

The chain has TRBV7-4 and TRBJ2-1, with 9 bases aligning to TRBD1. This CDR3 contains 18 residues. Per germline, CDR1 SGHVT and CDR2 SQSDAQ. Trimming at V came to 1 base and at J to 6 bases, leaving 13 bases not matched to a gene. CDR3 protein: CASSLVRFSGQGTNEQFF. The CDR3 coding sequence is TGTGCCAGCAGCTTAGTACGGTTTTCGGGACAGGGCACCAATGAGCAGTTCTTC.

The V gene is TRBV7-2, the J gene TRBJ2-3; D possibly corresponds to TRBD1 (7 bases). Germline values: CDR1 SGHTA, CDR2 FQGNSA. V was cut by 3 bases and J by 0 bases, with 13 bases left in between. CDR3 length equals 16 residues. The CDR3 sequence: CASSFGGTASTDTQYF. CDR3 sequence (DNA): TGTGCCAGCAGCTTTGGCGGGACAGCTAGCACAGATACGCAGTATTTT.

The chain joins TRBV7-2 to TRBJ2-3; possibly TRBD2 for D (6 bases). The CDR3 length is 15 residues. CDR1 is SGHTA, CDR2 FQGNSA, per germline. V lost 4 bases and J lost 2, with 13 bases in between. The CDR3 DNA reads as TGTGCCAGCAGCTACCAGCGGGTTTTCACAGATACGCAGTATTTT. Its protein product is CASSYQRVFTDTQYF.

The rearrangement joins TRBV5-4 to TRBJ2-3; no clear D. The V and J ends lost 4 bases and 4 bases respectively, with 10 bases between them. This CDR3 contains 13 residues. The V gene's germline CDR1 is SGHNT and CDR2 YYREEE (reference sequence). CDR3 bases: TGTGCCAGCAGCCGCCCCGAGTCAGATACGCAGTATTTT. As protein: CASSRPESDTQYF.

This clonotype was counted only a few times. CDR3 amino acids: CASSGAGGSYEQYF. For the CDR3, the DNA is TGCGCCAGCAGCGGGGCCGGCGGTTCCTACGAGCAGTACTTC. The chain couples TRBV5-1 to TRBJ2-7; a weak D match, TRBD1 (5 bases). The germline V gene encodes CDR1 SGHRS and CDR2 YFSETQ. Trimming removed 4 bases from V and 1 base from J, with 12 bases in between. This CDR3 is built from 14 residues.

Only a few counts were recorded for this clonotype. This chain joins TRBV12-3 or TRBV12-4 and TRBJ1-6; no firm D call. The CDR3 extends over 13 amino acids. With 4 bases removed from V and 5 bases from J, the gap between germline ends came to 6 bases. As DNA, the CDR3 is TGTGCCAGCAGTTCGATCGATAATTCACCCCTCCACTTT. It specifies CASSSIDNSPLHF.

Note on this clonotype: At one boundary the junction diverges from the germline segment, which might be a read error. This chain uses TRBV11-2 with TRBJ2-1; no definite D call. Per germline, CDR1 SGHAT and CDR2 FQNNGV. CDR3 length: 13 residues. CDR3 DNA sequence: TGTGCCAGCAGCTCCTCCTTTGGGCCAGCCCTGATCTTC. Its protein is CASSSSFGPALIF. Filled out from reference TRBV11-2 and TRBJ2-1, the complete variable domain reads EAGVAQSPRYKIIEKRQSVAFWCNPISGHATLYWYQQILGQGPKLLIQFQNNGVVDDSQLPKDRFSAERLKGVDSTLKIQPAKLEDSAVYLCASSSSFGPALIFGPGTRLTVL.

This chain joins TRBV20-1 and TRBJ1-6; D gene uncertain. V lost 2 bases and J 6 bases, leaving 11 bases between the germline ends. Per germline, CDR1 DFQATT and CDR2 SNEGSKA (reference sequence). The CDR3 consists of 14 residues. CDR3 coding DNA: TGCAGTGCTAGACCCTTGGGGAGTAATTCACCCCTCCACTTT. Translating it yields CSARPLGSNSPLHF.

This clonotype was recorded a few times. Written as DNA, the CDR3 is TGCAGTGCTAGAGCGATACAGGGGGGGGGAACTAACTATGGCTACACCTTC. This encodes CSARAIQGGGTNYGYTF. The chain has TRBV20-1 and TRBJ1-2; 8 positions match TRBD1. Germline assignment: CDR1 DFQATT and CDR2 SNEGSKA (reference sequence). The trim removed 1 base at V and 0 bases at J, leaving 10 bases unmatched. The CDR3 has 17 residues.

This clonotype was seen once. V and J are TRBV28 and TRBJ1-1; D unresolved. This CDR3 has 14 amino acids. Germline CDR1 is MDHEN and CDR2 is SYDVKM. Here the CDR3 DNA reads TGTGGGGTCTCGTCCGGCCAATACGACACTGAAGCTTTCTTT. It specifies CGVSSGQYDTEAFF.

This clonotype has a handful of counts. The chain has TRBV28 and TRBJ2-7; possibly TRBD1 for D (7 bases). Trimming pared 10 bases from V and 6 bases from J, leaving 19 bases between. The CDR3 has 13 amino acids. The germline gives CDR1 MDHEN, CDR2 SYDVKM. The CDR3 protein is CATTTGRLPEQYF. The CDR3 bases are TGTGCCACAACGACAGGGAGGTTACCCGAGCAGTACTTC.

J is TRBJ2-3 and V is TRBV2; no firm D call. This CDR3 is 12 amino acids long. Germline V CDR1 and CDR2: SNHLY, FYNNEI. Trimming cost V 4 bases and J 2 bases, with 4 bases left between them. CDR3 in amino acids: CASSGATDTQYF. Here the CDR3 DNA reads TGTGCCAGCAGTGGGGCCACAGATACGCAGTATTTT.

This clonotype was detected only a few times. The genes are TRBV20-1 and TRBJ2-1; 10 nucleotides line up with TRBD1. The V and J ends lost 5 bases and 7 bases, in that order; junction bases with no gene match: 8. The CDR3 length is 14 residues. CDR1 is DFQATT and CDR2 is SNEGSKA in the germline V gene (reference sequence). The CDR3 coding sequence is TGCAGTGCTGTCTCCGGGACAGGGGTGAATGAGCAGTTCTTC. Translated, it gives CSAVSGTGVNEQFF.

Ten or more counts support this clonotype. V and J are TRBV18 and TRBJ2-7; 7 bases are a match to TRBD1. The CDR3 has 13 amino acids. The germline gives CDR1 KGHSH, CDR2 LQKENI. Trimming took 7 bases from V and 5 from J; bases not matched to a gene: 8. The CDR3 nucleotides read TGTGCCAGCTACCAGACAGGGATTCACGAGCAGTACTTC. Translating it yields CASYQTGIHEQYF.

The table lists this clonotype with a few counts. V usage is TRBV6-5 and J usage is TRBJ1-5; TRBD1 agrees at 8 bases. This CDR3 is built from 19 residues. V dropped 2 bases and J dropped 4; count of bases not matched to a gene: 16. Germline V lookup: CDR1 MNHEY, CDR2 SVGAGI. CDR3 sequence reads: CASSYADRALAALNQPQHF. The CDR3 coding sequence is TGTGCCAGCAGTTACGCGGACAGGGCCCTTGCCGCACTAAATCAGCCCCAGCATTTT.

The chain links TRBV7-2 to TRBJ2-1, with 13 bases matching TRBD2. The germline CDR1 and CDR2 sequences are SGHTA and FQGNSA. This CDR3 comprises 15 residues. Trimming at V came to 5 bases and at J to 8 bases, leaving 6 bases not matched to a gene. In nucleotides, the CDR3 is TGTGCCAGCAGCCCCGGACTAGCGGGAGAAGATGAGCAGTTCTTC. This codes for CASSPGLAGEDEQFF.

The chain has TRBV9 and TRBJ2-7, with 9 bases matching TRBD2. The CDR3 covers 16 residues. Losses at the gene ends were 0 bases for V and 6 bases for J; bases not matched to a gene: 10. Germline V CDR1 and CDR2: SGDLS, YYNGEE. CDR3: CASSVDALAGPGEQYF. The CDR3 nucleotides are TGTGCCAGCAGCGTAGACGCCCTAGCGGGGCCCGGCGAGCAGTACTTC.

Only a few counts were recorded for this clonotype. Here the CDR3 reads CASSFGGTVSSYNEQFF. CDR3 bases: TGCGCCAGCAGCTTCGGCGGGACGGTGAGCTCCTACAATGAGCAGTTCTTC. The chain recombines TRBV5-1 with TRBJ2-1; D might be TRBD2 (6 bases). Deletions cut 2 bases from V and 0 bases from J, with 15 bases between. The CDR3 extends over 17 amino acids. CDR1 is SGHRS and CDR2 is YFSETQ in the germline V gene.

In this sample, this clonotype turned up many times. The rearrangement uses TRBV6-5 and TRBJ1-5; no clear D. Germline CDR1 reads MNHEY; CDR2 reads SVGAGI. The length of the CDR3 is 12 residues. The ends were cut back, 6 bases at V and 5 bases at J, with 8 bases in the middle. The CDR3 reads CASRRRDQPQHF. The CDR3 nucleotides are TGTGCCAGCAGGCGCCGAGATCAGCCCCAGCATTTT.

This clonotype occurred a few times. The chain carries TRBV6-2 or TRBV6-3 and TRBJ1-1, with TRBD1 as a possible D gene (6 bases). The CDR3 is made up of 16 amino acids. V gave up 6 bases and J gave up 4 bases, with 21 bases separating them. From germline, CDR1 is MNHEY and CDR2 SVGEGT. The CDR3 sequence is CASRRDRGRGPTEAFF. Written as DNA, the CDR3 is TGTGCCAGCAGACGTGACCGAGGCAGGGGTCCCACTGAAGCTTTCTTT.

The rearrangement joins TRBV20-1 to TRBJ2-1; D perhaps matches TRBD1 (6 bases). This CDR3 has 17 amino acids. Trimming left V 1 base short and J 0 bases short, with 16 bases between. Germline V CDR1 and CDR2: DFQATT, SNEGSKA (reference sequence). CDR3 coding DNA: TGCAGTGCTAGAGGTTACAGGGCGCCGAGCTCCTACAATGAGCAGTTCTTC. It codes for CSARGYRAPSSYNEQFF.